The 30 T cell receptor beta chains presented below share a single source sample, sequenced in a study of CD8 T cells in Susac syndrome. The RNA input was about 0.45 to 1 ug, and it was reverse transcribed with random hexamers. TCRdb fed the immunoSEQ multiplex PCR reads into MiXCR, producing one record per CDR3 protein. The sample yields roughly 120,000 distinct CDR3 sequences, approximately 94% seen once. The sequencing sample was made of CD4+ T cells from PBMCs. All receptors derive from a human donor with multiple sclerosis.

This sequence joins TRBV20-1 and TRBJ1-1; D might be TRBD1 (6 bases). CDR1 is DFQATT, CDR2 SNEGSKA, per germline (reference sequence). This CDR3 has 13 amino acids. Trimming took 7 bases from V and 1 from J, leaving 13 bases between them. The CDR3 nucleotides are TGCAGTGGAACGGGGACACCGAACACTGAAGCTTTCTTT. This codes for CSGTGTPNTEAFF.

A single count supports this clonotype. J is TRBJ1-6 and V is TRBV2; unclear D gene. Germline CDR1 is SNHLY and CDR2 is FYNNEI. V was shortened by 6 bases and J by 8 bases, with 11 bases between the two germline ends. This CDR3 region has 13 residues. CDR3 DNA sequence: TGTGCCAGCAGCGCCGCGCAGGATTCACCCCTCCACTTT. It encodes CASSAAQDSPLHF. Variable domain in full (rest from reference TRBV2 and TRBJ1-6): EPEVTQTPSHQVTQMGQEVILRCVPISNHLYFYWYRQILGQKVEFLVSFYNNEISEKSEIFDDQFSVERPDGSNFTLKIRSTKLEDSAMYFCASSAAQDSPLHFGNGTRLTVT.

This clonotype was seen just once. The chain combines TRBV7-2 with TRBJ1-3; unclear D gene. The germline V gene encodes CDR1 SGHTA and CDR2 FQGNSA. V lost 0 bases and J lost 1, with 10 bases in between. CDR3 size: 16 residues. The CDR3 loop is CASSLAGRVSGNTIYF. The CDR3, as DNA: TGTGCCAGCAGCTTAGCCGGCAGAGTATCTGGAAACACCATATATTTT.

This rearrangement joins TRBV20-1 to TRBJ2-5, with 9 bases identical to TRBD2. The CDR3 has 14 amino acids. CDR1 is DFQATT, CDR2 SNEGSKA, per germline (reference sequence). Trimming cost V 5 bases and J 5 bases; bases outside gene matches: 9. The CDR3 loop reads CSAYPGLASETQYF. Here the CDR3 DNA reads TGCAGTGCTTACCCGGGACTAGCATCGGAGACCCAGTACTTC.

The chain uses TRBV7-9 and TRBJ2-1, with 8 positions matching TRBD2. The trim removed 5 bases at V and 6 bases at J, leaving 6 bases unmatched. CDR3 size: 14 residues. CDR1 and CDR2 from the germline V gene are SEHNR and FQNEAQ (reference sequence). The CDR3 DNA reads as TGTGCCAGCAGCCTCCGGACTAGCTCCAATGAGCAGTTCTTC. It translates to CASSLRTSSNEQFF.

This chain links TRBV7-2 with TRBJ1-3; D is undetermined. V gave up 1 base and J gave up 3 bases, with 7 bases separating them. The CDR3 is 14 residues long. The V gene's germline CDR1 is SGHTA and CDR2 FQGNSA. The CDR3 sequence is CASSLGGYGNTIYF. The CDR3 DNA reads as TGTGCCAGCAGCTTAGGGGGATATGGAAACACCATATATTTT.

The chain uses TRBV29-1 and TRBJ1-1; perhaps TRBD1 as D (6 bases). Germline CDR1 SQVTM, CDR2 ANQGSEA. The CDR3 consists of 15 residues. Trimming took 6 bases from V and 2 from J, leaving 19 bases between them. This chain's CDR3 is CSVTGGGNLNTEAFF. CDR3 nucleotides: TGCAGCGTCACCGGGGGCGGAAACCTTAACACTGAAGCTTTCTTT.

This chain connects TRBV15 to TRBJ2-7, with 12 bases that match TRBD2. The CDR3 is 17 residues long. With 0 bases clipped from V and 6 bases from J, the junction kept 9 bases outside the gene matches. Germline assignment: CDR1 LNHNV and CDR2 YYDKDF (reference sequence). CDR3 region: CATSRDLTSGGYGEQYF. The CDR3 region has the DNA TGTGCCACCAGCAGAGATCTGACTAGCGGGGGATATGGCGAGCAGTACTTC.

The genes are TRBV10-3 and TRBJ2-5; possible D gene TRBD2, 6 bases. The CDR3 sequence is 14 residues long. Deletions cut 5 bases from V and 2 bases from J, with 12 bases between. Germline CDR1 reads ENHRY; CDR2 reads SYGVKD. The CDR3 region is CAISHGTQQETQYF. The CDR3 DNA reads TGTGCCATCAGTCACGGGACTCAACAAGAGACCCAGTACTTC.

CDR3 region: CASRPPEGGDPLFF. The CDR3 nucleotides are TGTGCCAGCAGGCCGCCTGAGGGGGGGGACCCGCTTTTCTTT. This chain joins TRBV6-6 and TRBJ1-1; a possible D gene is TRBD1 (6 bases). Trimming stripped 6 bases from V and 13 bases from J, with 24 bases between. Per germline, CDR1 MNHNY and CDR2 SVGAGI (reference sequence). CDR3 length: 14 residues.

J is TRBJ2-7 and V is TRBV6-1; either TRBD1 or TRBD2 may fit D (5 bases each). Germline loops: CDR1 MNHNS, CDR2 SASEGT. V lost 7 bases, J lost 3 bases, and 19 bases lay in between. The CDR3 spans 15 residues. CDR3 DNA sequence: TGTGCCAGCACCCCTGGGGGACCTAAGATCTACGAGCAGTACTTC. It yields the protein CASTPGGPKIYEQYF.

J is TRBJ1-2 and V is TRBV13, with TRBD1 matching 9 bases. The CDR3 runs to 15 residues. In germline, CDR1 is PRHDT, CDR2 FYEKMQ (reference sequence). The J segment lost 2 bases and the V segment lost 5 bases, leaving 6 bases of the junction unmatched. The CDR3 region is CASSRWGQGNYGYTF. Written as DNA, the CDR3 is TGTGCCAGCAGCCGGTGGGGACAGGGCAACTATGGCTACACCTTC.

The gene calls are TRBV18 and TRBJ1-5; D remains ambiguous. CDR1 is KGHSH and CDR2 is LQKENI in the germline V gene. The CDR3 contains 15 residues. V lost 3 bases and J 6 bases, leaving 15 bases between the germline ends. The DNA of the CDR3 is TGTGCCAGCTCACCGATAAGGGCTTTGTCTCAGCCCCAGCATTTT. Translated: CASSPIRALSQPQHF.

The chain carries TRBV18 and TRBJ1-1, with unresolved D. This CDR3 has 14 residues. Germline assignment: CDR1 KGHSH and CDR2 LQKENI. V dropped 0 bases and J dropped 1 base, with 6 bases sitting between them. The CDR3 here is CASSPPGWNTEAFF. CDR3 nucleotides: TGTGCCAGCTCACCACCAGGCTGGAACACTGAAGCTTTCTTT.

This chain joins TRBV12-5 and TRBJ2-2; 11 bases agree with TRBD2. The trim removed 0 bases at V and 1 base at J, leaving 10 bases unmatched. The germline V gene encodes CDR1 LGHNT and CDR2 FRNRAP. The CDR3 is made up of 20 amino acids. Here the CDR3 DNA reads TGTGCTAGTGGTTTGGTACATTGGCTAGCGGGGGGCGAGAACACCGGGGAGCTGTTTTTT. Residues: CASGLVHWLAGGENTGELFF.

The V call is TRBV18, the J call TRBJ1-3, with 7 bases aligning to TRBD1. Germline CDR1 and CDR2: KGHSH and LQKENI. This CDR3 spans 16 amino acids. J was trimmed by 0 bases and V by 6 bases; bases with no gene match: 8. The CDR3: CASSPVRGTSGNTIYF. The CDR3 DNA follows: TGTGCCAGCTCGCCAGTCAGGGGGACCTCTGGAAACACCATATATTTT.

This sequence joins TRBV27 and TRBJ2-1, with TRBD2 identical over 13 bases. This CDR3 is 18 amino acids long. Looked up from germline, CDR1 is MNHEY and CDR2 is SMNVEV (reference sequence). J was trimmed by 0 bases and V by 7 bases; bases with no gene match: 9. The CDR3 DNA sequence: TGTGCCAGCACCCCGGGACTAGCGGGATCAACCTCCTACAATGAGCAGTTCTTC. It codes for CASTPGLAGSTSYNEQFF.

J is TRBJ2-2 and V is TRBV6-5; TRBD1 agrees at 9 bases. Germline V gene data show CDR1 as MNHEY and CDR2 as SVGAGI. The CDR3 is 13 amino acids. Trimming took 10 bases from V and 7 from J; bases not matched to a gene: 7. DNA of the CDR3: TGTGCCACCAGGACAGGGGCCTTCGGGGAGCTGTTTTTT. Translated, it gives CATRTGAFGELFF.

V usage is TRBV2 and J usage is TRBJ2-7; D unresolved. Germline CDR1 is SNHLY and CDR2 is FYNNEI. The CDR3 loop spans 12 amino acids. V lost 7 bases and J lost 7, with 14 bases in between. CDR3: CASTIPPREQYF. CDR3 DNA: TGTGCCAGCACCATCCCGCCGCGGGAGCAGTACTTC.

The chain recombines TRBV6-2 or TRBV6-3 with TRBJ2-5, with a tentative D call TRBD1 (6 bases). The CDR3 sequence is 12 residues long. Germline V gene data show CDR1 as MNHEY and CDR2 as SVGEGT. Trimming left V 11 bases short and J 6 bases short, with 16 bases between. The chain's CDR3 is CAGRQQGKTQYF. The CDR3 bases are TGTGCCGGCCGACAGCAGGGGAAGACCCAGTACTTC.

The chain recombines TRBV9 with TRBJ2-7; 8 nucleotides match TRBD2. The CDR3 is made up of 14 amino acids. Germline loops: CDR1 SGDLS, CDR2 YYNGEE. With V trimmed by 2 bases and J by 6 bases, 7 bases remained unmatched. The CDR3 region is CASSVGLALREQYF. The CDR3 bases are TGTGCCAGCAGCGTCGGACTAGCTCTCCGCGAGCAGTACTTC.

This sequence joins TRBV19 and TRBJ2-2, with 7 bases fitting TRBD1. The CDR3 has 16 residues. After removal of 3 bases from V and 1 base from J, the junction contained 5 bases not matched to a gene. Germline CDR1 is LNHDA and CDR2 is SQIVND (reference sequence). CDR3 coding DNA: TGTGCCAGTAGTATCCGAGGGGGCCTGAACACCGGGGAGCTGTTTTTT. It encodes CASSIRGGLNTGELFF.

V and J are TRBV20-1 and TRBJ1-5, with D uncertain. The germline V gene has CDR1 DFQATT and CDR2 SNEGSKA (reference sequence). Trimming took 1 base from V and 2 from J, leaving 15 bases between them. There are 16 residues in the CDR3. The CDR3 sequence: CSARAPPPEGNQPQHF. CDR3 in DNA: TGCAGTGCTAGAGCTCCTCCCCCCGAGGGCAATCAGCCCCAGCATTTT.

V and J are TRBV5-1 and TRBJ2-5; D is unclear. This CDR3 contains 12 residues. V was clipped by 6 bases and J by 5 bases, with 11 bases between them. Germline assignment: CDR1 SGHRS and CDR2 YFSETQ. In DNA form, the CDR3 reads TGCGCCAGCACCTTACCTGGGGAGACCCAGTACTTC. Its translation: CASTLPGETQYF.

The chain links TRBV5-6 to TRBJ1-3; D is uncertain. Trimming cost V 5 bases and J 4 bases, with 10 bases left between them. Germline CDR1 SGHDT, CDR2 YYEEEE. The CDR3 sequence is 13 residues long. The CDR3 nucleotides read TGTGCCAGCAGGTCGAGGCCAGGAAACACCATATATTTT. Translation gives CASRSRPGNTIYF.

This chain joins TRBV18 and TRBJ2-5; tentative D call: TRBD2 (6 bases). V was clipped by 6 bases and J by 7 bases, with 21 bases between them. Germline CDR1 and CDR2: KGHSH and LQKENI. The length of the CDR3 is 15 residues. CDR3 protein: CASSRTIPTIGTQYF. As DNA, the CDR3 is TGTGCCAGCTCGAGGACTATTCCAACTATTGGGACCCAGTACTTC.

The V and J genes are TRBV12-3 or TRBV12-4 and TRBJ2-5, with 8 bases matching TRBD2. With V trimmed by 6 bases and J by 1 base, 4 bases remained unmatched. The CDR3 is made up of 14 amino acids. CDR3 DNA sequence: TGTGCCAGCAGCCCGACTAGCGCCCAAGAGACCCAGTACTTC. It translates to CASSPTSAQETQYF.

V is TRBV27 and J is TRBJ1-2, with 12 bases aligning to TRBD1. Germline loops: CDR1 MNHEY, CDR2 SMNVEV (reference sequence). V dropped 4 bases and J dropped 4; count of bases not matched to a gene: 10. CDR3 length: 17 amino acids. CDR3 in DNA: TGTGCCAGCAGTTCGCCGGGACAGGGGGCGCGCGGCTATGGCTACACCTTC. Its protein product is CASSSPGQGARGYGYTF.

This clonotype was found once. This sequence joins TRBV4-3 and TRBJ2-7; D gene unclear. The CDR3 spans 16 residues. V dropped 0 bases and J dropped 3 bases, with 15 bases sitting between them. CDR1 LGHNA and CDR2 YSLEER come from the germline V gene. CDR3 in amino acids: CASSQDLGRSDYEQYF. CDR3 DNA: TGCGCCAGCAGCCAAGATCTAGGCAGGTCCGACTACGAGCAGTACTTC.

The V and J genes are TRBV5-1 and TRBJ2-3, with D possibly TRBD1 on 6 matching bases. The ends were cut back, 4 bases at V and 2 bases at J, with 20 bases in the middle. The CDR3 consists of 17 residues. The germline V gene encodes CDR1 SGHRS and CDR2 YFSETQ. The CDR3 DNA follows: TGCGCCAGCAGCCTTAGTACCGGGACACTATTCACAGATACGCAGTATTTT. Its translation is CASSLSTGTLFTDTQYF. The full variable domain, with the rest looked up from reference TRBV5-1 and TRBJ2-3, is KAGVTQTPRYLIKTRGQQVTLSCSPISGHRSVSWYQQTPGQGLQFLFEYFSETQRNKGNFPGRFSGRQFSNSRSEMNVSTLELGDSALYLCASSLSTGTLFTDTQYFGPGTRLTVL.